A single T cell receptor beta chain is shown here with its context. Antigen: not known. V was pared by 0 bases and J by 8 bases, with 12 bases of the junction left unmatched. The CDR3 runs to 15 residues. The germline CDR1 and CDR2 sequences are GTSNPN and SVGIG (reference sequence). The PCR was carried out with 60 Vbeta primers and 13 Jbeta primers. Repertoires were generated with immunoSEQ multiplex PCR, while TCRdb's copy carries only in-frame clones and drops some. This sample has approximately 120,000 clones, with just under 75% found just once. The sample comes from a study of cytomegalovirus exposure and HLA in healthy donors. Study-wide context: The Caucasian-associated ancestry cluster contained about 80% of the 300 to 450 genotyped donors. Findings and caveats of the study: A list of roughly 160 TCR beta chains associated with cytomegalovirus was given.

The clonotype was recovered from a man in his 60s in good health and CMV-seropositive. Sequencing was performed on PBMCs. The chain recombines TRBV30 with TRBJ1-2, with 7 nucleotides matching TRBD1. The CDR3 reads CAWSVHTGEEGGYTF. The CDR3 coding sequence is TGTGCCTGGAGTGTACATACAGGGGAGGAAGGCGGCTACACCTTC.